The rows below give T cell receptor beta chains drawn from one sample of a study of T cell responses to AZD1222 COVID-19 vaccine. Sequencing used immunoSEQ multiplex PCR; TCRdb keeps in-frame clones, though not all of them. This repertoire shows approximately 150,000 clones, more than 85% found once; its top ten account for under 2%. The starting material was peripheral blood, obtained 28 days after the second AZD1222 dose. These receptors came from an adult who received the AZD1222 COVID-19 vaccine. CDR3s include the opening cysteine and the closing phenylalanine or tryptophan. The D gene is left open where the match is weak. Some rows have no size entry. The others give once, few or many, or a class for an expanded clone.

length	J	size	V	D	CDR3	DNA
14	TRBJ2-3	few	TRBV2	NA	CASNGQGSTDTQYF	TGTGCCAGCAACGGGCAGGGCAGCACAGATACGCAGTATTTT
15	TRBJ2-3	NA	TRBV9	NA	CASSVGQSSTDTQYF	TGTGCCAGCAGCGTAGGACAGTCTAGCACAGATACGCAGTATTTT
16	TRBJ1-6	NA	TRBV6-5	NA	CASSWAGANANSPLHF	TGTGCCAGCAGTTGGGCGGGAGCCAACGCGAATTCACCCCTCCACTTT
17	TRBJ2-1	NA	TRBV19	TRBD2	CASTDIGGASGIDEQFF	TGTGCCAGTACTGATATAGGTGGGGCTAGCGGGATAGATGAGCAGTTCTTC
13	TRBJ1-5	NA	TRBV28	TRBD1	CASSRTGLYPQHF	TGTGCCAGCAGTAGGACAGGCCTCTATCCCCAGCATTTT
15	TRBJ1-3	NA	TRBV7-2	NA	CATTDRSDSGNTIYF	TGTGCCACCACCGACAGGTCGGATTCTGGAAACACCATATATTTT
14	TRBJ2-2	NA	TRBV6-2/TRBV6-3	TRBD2	CAGSSGRATGELFF	TGTGCCGGCAGTAGCGGGAGGGCCACCGGGGAGCTGTTTTTT
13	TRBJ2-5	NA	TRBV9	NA	CASSVRDQETQYF	TGTGCCAGCAGCGTCAGGGACCAAGAGACCCAGTACTTC
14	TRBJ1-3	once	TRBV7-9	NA	CASSFSRTGNTIYF	TGTGCCAGCAGCTTCTCCCGCACTGGAAACACCATATATTTT
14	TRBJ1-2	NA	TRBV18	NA	CASSPRTHNYGYTF	TGTGCCAGCTCACCACGGACACACAACTATGGCTACACCTTC
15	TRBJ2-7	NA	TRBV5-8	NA	CASTTGVRVSYEQYF	TGTGCCAGCACCACGGGGGTAAGGGTCTCCTACGAGCAGTACTTC
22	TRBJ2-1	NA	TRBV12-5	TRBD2	CASGFPSGTKGLAGTSYNEQFF	TGTGCTAGTGGTTTCCCTTCCGGGACAAAGGGACTAGCGGGAACTTCCTACAATGAGCAGTTCTTC
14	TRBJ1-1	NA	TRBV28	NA	CASSLPGRNTEAFF	TGTGCCAGCAGTTTACCAGGGAGGAACACTGAAGCTTTCTTT
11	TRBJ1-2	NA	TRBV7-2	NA	CASSLGWGYTF	TGTGCCAGCAGCTTAGGCTGGGGCTACACCTTC
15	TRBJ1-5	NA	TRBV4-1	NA	CASSQRGGRNQPQHF	TGCGCCAGCAGCCAGAGGGGCGGTCGAAATCAGCCCCAGCATTTT
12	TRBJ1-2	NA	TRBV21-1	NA	CATSSLNYGYTF	TGTGCCACCAGCTCGTTGAATTATGGCTACACCTTC
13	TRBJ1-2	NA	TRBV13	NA	CASSPTVVRGYTF	TGTGCCAGCAGCCCGACGGTAGTCCGTGGCTACACCTTC
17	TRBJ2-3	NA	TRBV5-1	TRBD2	CASSPWGLAGGPDTQYF	TGCGCCAGCAGCCCCTGGGGGCTAGCGGGAGGGCCAGATACGCAGTATTTT
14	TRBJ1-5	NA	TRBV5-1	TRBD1	CASSLGQGDQPQHF	TGCGCCAGCAGCCTTGGACAGGGCGATCAGCCCCAGCATTTT
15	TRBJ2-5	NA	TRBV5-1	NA	CASSLAGGRQETQYF	TGCGCCAGCAGCTTGGCCGGGGGAAGGCAAGAGACCCAGTACTTC
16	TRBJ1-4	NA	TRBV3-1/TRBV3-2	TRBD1	CASSQGGGTAPEKLFF	TGTGCCAGCAGCCAAGGGGGCGGGACAGCTCCTGAAAAACTGTTTTTT
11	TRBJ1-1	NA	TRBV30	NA	CAMITETEAFF	TGTGCCATGATTACTGAGACTGAAGCTTTCTTT
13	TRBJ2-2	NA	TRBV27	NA	CASRIQNTGELFF	TGTGCCAGCAGGATACAGAACACCGGGGAGCTGTTTTTT
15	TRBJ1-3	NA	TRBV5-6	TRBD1	CASSLLTGSGNTIYF	TGTGCCAGCAGCCTCCTGACAGGGTCAGGAAACACCATATATTTT
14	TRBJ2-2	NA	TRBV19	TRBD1	CASGDRGDTGELFF	TGTGCCAGTGGGGACAGGGGAGACACCGGGGAGCTGTTTTTT
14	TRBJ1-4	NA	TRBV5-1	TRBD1	CASSRGQGGEKLFF	TGCGCCAGCAGCAGGGGACAGGGAGGGGAAAAACTGTTTTTT
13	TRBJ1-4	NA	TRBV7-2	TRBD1	CASTPGGSEKLFF	TGTGCCAGCACTCCAGGGGGCTCTGAAAAACTGTTTTTT
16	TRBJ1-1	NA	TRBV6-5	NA	CASSYSGNYMNTEAFF	TGTGCCAGCAGTTACAGTGGCAACTATATGAACACTGAAGCTTTCTTT
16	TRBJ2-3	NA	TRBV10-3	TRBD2	CAISESLAGGLDTQYF	TGTGCCATCAGTGAGTCACTAGCGGGAGGCTTAGATACGCAGTATTTT